Below are 24 T cell receptor beta chains sequenced from a single sample in a study of blood T cell repertoires in COVID-19. Some clones are missing from TCRdb's copy, which holds only in-frame ones; the method was immunoSEQ multiplex PCR. The sample has about 180,000 clones, 70% to 90% seen once. Sequencing was done on a sample of peripheral blood. The receptor set was obtained from a man aged 55-75 years with COVID-19, enrolled during active disease.

V gene TRBV24-1 combines with J gene TRBJ1-5, with 7 bases lining up with TRBD1. Germline V gene lookup returns CDR1 KGHDR and CDR2 SFDVKD. This CDR3 is built from 13 residues. Germline trimming cut 7 bases from V and 6 bases from J; bases unmatched to any gene: 5. CDR3 amino acids: CATSRQGTQPQHF. CDR3 nucleotide sequence: TGTGCCACCAGCCGACAGGGTACTCAGCCCCAGCATTTT.

V gene TRBV12-3 or TRBV12-4 combines with J gene TRBJ2-7; perhaps TRBD1 as D (5 bases). The CDR3 length is 13 residues. With 3 bases removed from V and 6 bases from J, the gap between germline ends came to 12 bases. CDR3 in DNA: TGTGCCAGCAGTTTGGAAAGGGGTCTCGAGCAGTACTTC. Encoded protein: CASSLERGLEQYF.

This clone was found once. This chain connects TRBV15 to TRBJ2-1; a possible D gene is TRBD2 (6 bases). V lost 0 bases and J lost 8, with 8 bases in between. The CDR3 is 13 amino acids. Germline V gives CDR1 LNHNV, CDR2 YYDKDF (reference sequence). CDR3 in DNA: TGTGCCACCAGCAGAGAAGCGGGTTATGAGCAGTTCTTC. It translates to CATSREAGYEQFF.

This chain uses TRBV7-3 with TRBJ1-1, with TRBD1 as a possible D gene (5 bases). Germline CDR1 and CDR2: SGHTA and FQGTGA. Trimming pared 6 bases from V and 0 bases from J, leaving 11 bases between. This CDR3 contains 14 residues. The CDR3 reads CASSSGQMNTEAFF. The CDR3 bases are TGTGCCAGCAGTAGCGGACAAATGAACACTGAAGCTTTCTTT.

The chain uses TRBV10-2 and TRBJ2-2; 8 positions match TRBD2. The CDR3 contains 18 residues. V trimming: 2 bases; J trimming: 7 bases; junction bases outside the gene matches: 15. Germline CDR1 reads WSHSY; CDR2 reads SAAADI. The CDR3 here is CASSEPRAGGGNSGELFF. The CDR3 nucleotides are TGCGCCAGCAGTGAGCCCCGAGCTGGCGGGGGGAATAGCGGGGAGCTGTTTTTT.

V and J are TRBV28 and TRBJ1-1; perhaps TRBD1 as D (5 bases). Germline CDR1 reads MDHEN; CDR2 reads SYDVKM. The CDR3 spans 14 residues. Trimming removed 4 bases from V and 0 bases from J, with 9 bases in between. CDR3 residues: CASSWPGLNTEAFF. The CDR3 DNA follows: TGTGCCAGCAGTTGGCCAGGGTTGAACACTGAAGCTTTCTTT.

This clone was counted a few times. V and J are TRBV18 and TRBJ1-4, with a tentative D call TRBD1 (6 bases). Trimming removed 5 bases from V and 0 bases from J, with 10 bases in between. The V gene's germline CDR1 is KGHSH and CDR2 LQKENI. CDR3 length: 15 amino acids. The CDR3 here is CASSGRQATNEKLFF. For the CDR3, the DNA is TGTGCCAGCTCAGGGAGACAGGCAACTAATGAAAAACTGTTTTTT.

As to this clone: Additional DNA sequences in this sample encode the identical CDR3. For the CDR3, the DNA is TGTGCTACCTCGAGAGGAGGACTAGGGCCCCAAGAGACCCAGTACTTC. This gives the protein CATSRGGLGPQETQYF. The rearrangement links TRBV10-3 to TRBJ2-5; 7 positions agree with TRBD2. CDR3 length equals 16 residues. CDR1 and CDR2 from the germline V gene are ENHRY and SYGVKD.

The chain has TRBV5-6 and TRBJ1-6, with TRBD1 matching 7 bases. Germline V gene lookup returns CDR1 SGHDT and CDR2 YYEEEE. The CDR3 is made up of 15 amino acids. The V segment lost 5 bases and the J segment 4 bases; nucleotides outside the gene matches: 6. The CDR3 spells CASRLRGHYNSPLHF. The CDR3 nucleotides read TGTGCCAGCAGGTTAAGGGGGCATTATAATTCACCCCTCCACTTT.

The V gene is TRBV7-9, the J gene TRBJ1-3, with a tentative D call TRBD1 (6 bases). Per the germline V gene, CDR1 is SEHNR and CDR2 is FQNEAQ (reference sequence). The CDR3 spans 15 residues. Trimming left V 5 bases short and J 3 bases short, with 14 bases between. In DNA, the CDR3 is TGTGCCAGCAGCGAACAGGGAAGCTATGGAAACACCATATATTTT. Amino acid sequence: CASSEQGSYGNTIYF.

The rearrangement joins TRBV7-9 to TRBJ1-1; D is ambiguous. The V gene's germline CDR1 is SEHNR and CDR2 FQNEAQ (reference sequence). The V end lost 0 bases, the J end lost 5 bases, and 7 bases lay between the germline ends. The CDR3 consists of 13 residues. In DNA form, the CDR3 reads TGTGCCAGCAGCTTAGCGACGGGGACTGAAGCTTTCTTT. Encoded protein: CASSLATGTEAFF.

The V call is TRBV19, the J call TRBJ1-5; 8 positions match TRBD1. The V gene's germline CDR1 is LNHDA and CDR2 SQIVND (reference sequence). The V segment lost 5 bases and the J segment 7 bases; nucleotides outside the gene matches: 13. The CDR3 has 16 residues. CDR3 DNA: TGTGCCAGTAGTCCTCAACCCGGACAGGGCTGGCAGCCCCAGCATTTT. It yields the protein CASSPQPGQGWQPQHF.

The J gene is TRBJ1-1, the V gene TRBV10-1; tentative D call: TRBD1 (5 bases). The V end lost 6 bases, the J end lost 0 bases, and 14 bases lay between the germline ends. From germline, CDR1 is WNHNN and CDR2 SYGVQD (reference sequence). This CDR3 is built from 15 residues. CDR3 sequence: CASSLRQTMNTEAFF. As DNA, the CDR3 is TGCGCCAGCAGCTTACGACAGACCATGAACACTGAAGCTTTCTTT.

V gene TRBV28 combines with J gene TRBJ1-2, with D maybe TRBD1 (5 bases). V dropped 8 bases and J dropped 8 bases, with 18 bases sitting between them. There are 13 residues in the CDR3. Germline values: CDR1 MDHEN, CDR2 SYDVKM. The CDR3 is CASSSGWANGYTF. For the CDR3, the DNA is TGTGCCAGCTCCTCAGGGTGGGCAAACGGCTACACCTTC.

The gene calls are TRBV6-2 or TRBV6-3 and TRBJ2-3; 12 bases align to TRBD2. CDR1 and CDR2 from the germline V gene are MNHEY and SVGEGT. The length of the CDR3 is 17 residues. V gave up 5 bases and J gave up 6 bases; unmatched junction bases: 12. The CDR3: CASSDRTSGDPSDTQYF. The CDR3 nucleotides are TGTGCCAGCAGTGACAGGACTAGCGGGGACCCCTCGGATACGCAGTATTTT.

V is TRBV6-1 and J is TRBJ1-1; D possibly corresponds to TRBD1 (6 bases). V lost 3 bases and J 4 bases, leaving 15 bases between the germline ends. The CDR3 is 15 residues long. Per germline, CDR1 MNHNS and CDR2 SASEGT. Here the CDR3 DNA reads TGTGCCAGCAGTGAGCTACAGGGTGTTGGCACTGAAGCTTTCTTT. It encodes CASSELQGVGTEAFF.

The count of this clone is one. The rearrangement links TRBV7-2 to TRBJ1-1, with 8 positions matching TRBD1. CDR3 length: 14 amino acids. J was trimmed by 4 bases and V by 6 bases; bases with no gene match: 7. Germline CDR1 reads SGHTA; CDR2 reads FQGNSA. The CDR3 protein is CASSSGGVGTEAFF. Here the CDR3 DNA reads TGTGCCAGCAGTTCAGGGGGCGTCGGCACTGAAGCTTTCTTT.

The genes are TRBV6-5 and TRBJ2-7; 10 nucleotides line up with TRBD1. Looked up from germline, CDR1 is MNHEY and CDR2 is SVGAGI. CDR3 size: 13 residues. V trimming: 6 bases; J trimming: 9 bases; junction bases outside the gene matches: 8. The CDR3 protein is CASSRQGAQPQYF. The CDR3 DNA reads TGTGCCAGCAGCCGACAGGGGGCCCAGCCGCAGTACTTC.

This chain connects TRBV18 to TRBJ1-1, with unresolved D. The V and J ends lost 2 bases and 1 base respectively, with 17 bases between them. The CDR3 runs to 17 residues. CDR1 is KGHSH and CDR2 is LQKENI in the germline V gene. The CDR3 region is CASSPSIGRGSNTEAFF. Here the CDR3 DNA reads TGTGCCAGCTCACCAAGTATCGGGCGGGGTTCGAACACTGAAGCTTTCTTT.

This chain uses TRBV3-1 (or the pseudogene TRBV3-2) with TRBJ2-5; TRBD1 matches at 9 bases. Germline-derived CDR1 and CDR2 are LGHDT and YNNKEL (reference sequence). V gave up 1 base and J gave up 5 bases; unmatched junction bases: 5. The CDR3 runs to 15 residues. The CDR3, as DNA: TGTGCCAGCAGCCAAGTTACAGGGGGCGGGGAGACCCAGTACTTC. Protein: CASSQVTGGGETQYF.

This clone turned up a few times. The chain employs TRBV7-9 and TRBJ2-1, with D maybe TRBD2 (5 bases). This CDR3 is built from 17 residues. Per the germline V gene, CDR1 is SEHNR and CDR2 is FQNEAQ (reference sequence). The V gene lost 1 base and the J gene lost 5 bases, with 18 bases spanning the gap. In nucleotides, the CDR3 is TGTGCCAGCAGCTTAGGCTTAGGGCTAGCCACCAACAATGAGCAGTTCTTC. Translated: CASSLGLGLATNNEQFF.

The chain links TRBV7-9 to TRBJ1-3; the D is unclear. This CDR3 has 15 amino acids. V was clipped by 2 bases and J by 0 bases, with 8 bases between them. The germline V gene encodes CDR1 SEHNR and CDR2 FQNEAQ (reference sequence). The CDR3 region has the DNA TGTGCCAGCAGCTTACAAGAGAGCTCTGGAAACACCATATATTTT. This encodes CASSLQESSGNTIYF.

This chain uses TRBV19 with TRBJ1-6; no clear D gene. The CDR3 sequence is 16 residues long. CDR1 and CDR2 from the germline V gene are LNHDA and SQIVND (reference sequence). Trimming pared 6 bases from V and 7 bases from J, leaving 19 bases between. The CDR3, as DNA: TGTGCCAGTAGGGACGGACTAAATTTCCAGAATTCACCCCTCCACTTT. This codes for CASRDGLNFQNSPLHF.

The V call is TRBV19, the J call TRBJ2-2; 8 nucleotides match TRBD2. This CDR3 has 15 residues. Germline V lookup: CDR1 LNHDA, CDR2 SQIVND (reference sequence). With 5 bases clipped from V and 7 bases from J, the junction kept 9 bases outside the gene matches. The CDR3 spells CASSPSGGVGGELFF. The CDR3 nucleotides read TGTGCCAGTAGTCCCTCCGGGGGGGTTGGCGGGGAGCTGTTTTTT.